This entry describes one T cell receptor beta chain. Its antigen remains unknown. This sample stems from a study of PD-1 blockade in classical Hodgkin lymphoma. Whole-study context: Patients were infused with nivolumab 3 mg/kg every 2 weeks. General study findings and limits: The diversity seen at baseline in complete responders resembled that of newly diagnosed patients. After ASCT, patients who started nivolumab under 1 year later were excluded.

In every patient, relapse followed autologous stem cell transplantation, while exposure to brentuximab vedotin differed. Progressive disease, partial response or complete response was each patient's best response. This CDR3 is built from 13 residues. Germline CDR1 is MRHNA and CDR2 is SNTAGT. V was clipped by 4 bases and J by 9 bases; unmatched bases: 4. Generated by immunoSEQ multiplex PCR, the TCRdb table keeps only in-frame clones and is missing some. The data contain fewer than 55,000 clones, about 88% of them seen just once; the ten biggest clones take up approximately 9.1%. Sequencing was performed on peripheral blood mononuclear cells (PBMCs), taken at baseline. The chain carries TRBV6-4 and TRBJ2-3, with 10 bases that match TRBD2. The receptor was derived from a human donor with classical Hodgkin lymphoma. The CDR3 DNA reads TGTGCCAGCAGTGGCTTAGCGGGGGGCACGCAGTATTTT. Translating gives CASSGLAGGTQYF.